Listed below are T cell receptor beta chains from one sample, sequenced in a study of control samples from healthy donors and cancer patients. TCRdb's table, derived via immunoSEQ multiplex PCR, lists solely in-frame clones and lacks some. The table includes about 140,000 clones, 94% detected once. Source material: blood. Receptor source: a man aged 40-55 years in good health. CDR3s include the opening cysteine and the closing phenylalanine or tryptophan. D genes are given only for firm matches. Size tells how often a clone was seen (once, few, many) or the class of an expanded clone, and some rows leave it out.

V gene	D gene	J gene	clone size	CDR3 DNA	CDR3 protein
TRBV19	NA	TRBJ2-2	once	TGTGCCAGTAATTCCGGTGGGCCGAACACCGGGGAGCTGTTTTTT	CASNSGGPNTGELFF
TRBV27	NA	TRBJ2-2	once	TGTGCCAGCAGTAGGGGACTCGCGGGGTTAGGGACCGGGGAGCTGTTTTTT	CASSRGLAGLGTGELFF
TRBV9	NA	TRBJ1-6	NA	TGTGCCAGCAGCGTAGATCGAGCCGGGACGAAGCGATCACCCCTCCACTTT	CASSVDRAGTKRSPLHF
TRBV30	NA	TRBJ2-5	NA	TGTGCCTGGAGTGTACGGGCAGGGTGGATGGAGACCCAGTACTTC	CAWSVRAGWMETQYF
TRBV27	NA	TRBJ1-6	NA	TGTGCCAGCAGTTACGAGAGCTCCTATAATTCACCCCTCCACTTT	CASSYESSYNSPLHF
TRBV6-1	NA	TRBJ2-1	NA	TGTGCCAGCAGTGAAGGTCTTTACTCCTACAATGAGCAGTTCTTC	CASSEGLYSYNEQFF
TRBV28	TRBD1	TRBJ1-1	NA	TGTGCCAGCAGTCCCCTAGGGACAGGGACAGATGGAGCTTTCTTT	CASSPLGTGTDGAFF
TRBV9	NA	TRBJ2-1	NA	TGTGCCAGCAGCGATTTCATTGGGGGCCTAAGGTCTGAAGGACTTCATGAGCAGTTCTTC	CASSDFIGGLRSEGLHEQFF
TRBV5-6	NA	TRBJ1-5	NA	TGTGCCAGCAGCTGGGGGGGGCCCAATCAGCCCCAGCATTTT	CASSWGGPNQPQHF
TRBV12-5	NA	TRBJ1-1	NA	TGTGCTAGTGGTTTGGTGAAATCGGGCCCCCGGGGCACTGAAGCTTTCTTT	CASGLVKSGPRGTEAFF
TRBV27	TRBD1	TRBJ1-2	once	TGTGCCAGTAAGGACAGGGGAGAAGGTGGCTACACCTTC	CASKDRGEGGYTF
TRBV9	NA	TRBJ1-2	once	TGTGCCAGCAGCCCGTGGGGGCTCTATGGCTACACCTTC	CASSPWGLYGYTF
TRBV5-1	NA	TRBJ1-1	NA	TGCGCCAGCAGCTTGGGTCCGTTACCGGGTCCGACTGAAGCTTTCTTT	CASSLGPLPGPTEAFF
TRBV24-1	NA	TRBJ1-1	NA	TGTGCCACCAGTGATTTTGGGGGAGAGTTTACTGAAGCTTTCTTT	CATSDFGGEFTEAFF
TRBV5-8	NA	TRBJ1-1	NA	TGTGCCAGCAGCGCTTCCGACCTGACAGTATGGAACACTGAAGCTTTCTTT	CASSASDLTVWNTEAFF
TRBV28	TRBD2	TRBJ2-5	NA	TGTGCCAGCAGTCAACTAGCGGGATGGCAAGAGACCCAGTACTTC	CASSQLAGWQETQYF
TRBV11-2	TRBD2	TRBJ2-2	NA	TGTGCCAGCAGCTTAATAGCGGGTGCCAACACCGGGGAGCTGTTTTTT	CASSLIAGANTGELFF
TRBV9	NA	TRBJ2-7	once	TGTGCCAGCAGCGTTAGCGAGGGCTTCTACGAGCAGTACTTC	CASSVSEGFYEQYF
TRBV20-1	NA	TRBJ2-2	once	TGCAGTGCTATTCGGACCGGGGAGCTGTTTTTT	CSAIRTGELFF
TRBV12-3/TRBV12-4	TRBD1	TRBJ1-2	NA	TGTGCCGGACGGGACAGGGCACATGGCTACACCTTC	CAGRDRAHGYTF
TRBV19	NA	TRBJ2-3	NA	TGTGCCAGTAGTATCGCCACAGATACGCAGTATTTT	CASSIATDTQYF